The rows below give T cell receptor beta chains drawn from one sample of a study of shared clonotypes between healthy human individuals. The assay was immunoSEQ multiplex PCR, and TCRdb's table has in-frame clones only and misses some. This sample carries about 2 million clones, about 95% of them seen once, and the ten largest clones take roughly 1.1%. The sequencing sample was made of naive CD8+ T cells sorted from blood. The source of these receptors is a man aged 18 to 30 in good health. Both conserved end residues are part of each CDR3. The order of the fields is V gene, D gene, clone size, J gene, CDR3 DNA, CDR3 protein. The D gene is left open where the match is weak. The listing skips clone size in some rows; elsewhere it reads once, few, many or a size class.

>TRBV6-5|TRBD2|.|TRBJ2-2
TGTGCCAGCAGTTTCCTTAGCGGGACCAACACCGGGGAGCTGTTTTTT
CASSFLSGTNTGELFF
>TRBV6-5|.|.|TRBJ1-1
TGTGCCAGCAGCCCCGGCAGGAACACTGAAGCTTTCTTT
CASSPGRNTEAFF
>TRBV9|.|.|TRBJ2-2
TGTGCCAGCAGCGTACCCCTTGCAGGGGCGAACACCGGGGAGCTGTTTTTT
CASSVPLAGANTGELFF
>TRBV18|.|.|TRBJ1-1
TGTGCCAGCTCACCACGTCCAGACAGAATGAACACTGAAGCTTTCTTT
CASSPRPDRMNTEAFF
>TRBV27|TRBD1|.|TRBJ1-2
TGTGCCAGCAGTTCCAAAAATGGGACAGAAACCTATGGCTACACCTTC
CASSSKNGTETYGYTF
>TRBV6-5|.|.|TRBJ2-6
TGTGCCAGCAGCCACGACAGCTCTGGGGCCAACGTCCTGACTTTC
CASSHDSSGANVLTF
>TRBV5-4|.|.|TRBJ1-1
TGTGCCAGCAGCTTGTGGGGATGGAGCACTGAAGCTTTCTTT
CASSLWGWSTEAFF
>TRBV2|.|.|TRBJ1-1
TGTGCCAGCAGCCTTTTGCCTTCAGACTTGAACACTGAAGCTTTCTTT
CASSLLPSDLNTEAFF
>TRBV7-8|.|.|TRBJ2-7
TGTGCCAGCAGTCCTGGGGGCAGCTCCTACTCCTACGAGCAGTACTTC
CASSPGGSSYSYEQYF
>TRBV28|.|.|TRBJ1-1
TGTGCCAGCGTTGGAGTGATGAACACTGAAGCTTTCTTT
CASVGVMNTEAFF
>TRBV11-1|.|.|TRBJ2-7
TGTGCCAGCAGCCTCGAGGCAGGAGACCTGTACGAGCAGTACTTC
CASSLEAGDLYEQYF
>TRBV9|TRBD1|.|TRBJ2-7
TGTGCCAGCAGCCTGGGACAGAGCTCCTACGAGCAGTACTTC
CASSLGQSSYEQYF
>TRBV11-2|.|.|TRBJ2-1
TGTGCCAGCAGCTTAACCTCCCAGGGTGAGCAGTTCTTC
CASSLTSQGEQFF
>TRBV2|TRBD1|.|TRBJ1-2
TGTGCCGGCAGGGGGCAAGAATATGGCTACACCTTC
CAGRGQEYGYTF
>TRBV13|.|.|TRBJ2-3
TGTGCCAGCAGCCAGGCCCCAGAGACTACGCAGTATTTT
CASSQAPETTQYF
>TRBV2|TRBD2|.|TRBJ2-2
TGTGCCAGCAGTCCAGCGGGGGGTACCGGGGAGCTGTTTTTT
CASSPAGGTGELFF
>TRBV28|.|.|TRBJ2-7
TGTGCCAGCAGTTTTGGGATTCAGGACGCCTACGAGCAGTACTTC
CASSFGIQDAYEQYF
>TRBV7-9|.|.|TRBJ1-5
TGTGCCAGCAGCTTAGCGGGCGTGGATAGCAATCAGCCCCAGCATTTT
CASSLAGVDSNQPQHF
>TRBV30|.|.|TRBJ1-2
TGTGCCTGGAGTGGAGGGGTGGGCTATGGCTACACCTTC
CAWSGGVGYGYTF
>TRBV5-4|TRBD2|.|TRBJ2-1
TGTGCCAGCAGCTTGGCGACTAGCGGGGCGAACAATGAGCAGTTCTTC
CASSLATSGANNEQFF
>TRBV5-6|TRBD1|.|TRBJ1-2
TGTGCCAGCAGCTTGGTTTATTTACAGGGGAACTATGGCTACACCTTC
CASSLVYLQGNYGYTF
>TRBV29-1|.|.|TRBJ2-2
TGCAGCGTTGAAAACGATAACACCGGGGAGCTGTTTTTT
CSVENDNTGELFF
>TRBV6-5|TRBD1|.|TRBJ2-7
TGTGCCAGCAGTTTTTCCGGGACAGGGGACTACGAGCAGTACTTC
CASSFSGTGDYEQYF
>TRBV9|.|.|TRBJ2-7
TGTGCCAGCAGCGTAAGCCCGGGCTTCTCCTACGAGCAGTACTTC
CASSVSPGFSYEQYF
>TRBV30|.|.|TRBJ1-3
TGTGCCTGCCAAGTCCCCCAGCTCAGCTCTGGAAACACCATATATTTT
CACQVPQLSSGNTIYF
>TRBV13|TRBD1|once|TRBJ1-5
TGTGCCAGCAGCTTGGGACAGCAGAATCAGCCCCAGCATTTT
CASSLGQQNQPQHF
>TRBV9|.|.|TRBJ2-3
TGTGCCAGCAGCGGAGGGGCGGATACGCAGTATTTT
CASSGGADTQYF
>TRBV7-9|.|.|TRBJ2-2
TGCGCCAGCAGCCAAAGCGGGCAGAACACCGGGGAGCTGTTTTTT
CASSQSGQNTGELFF
>TRBV27|TRBD1|.|TRBJ2-7
TGTGCCAGCAGTTTATCGGGGGACAGGGGCCGCTACGAGCAGTACTTC
CASSLSGDRGRYEQYF
>TRBV19|TRBD1|.|TRBJ2-7
TGTGCCAGTAGTAAGACAGGGAACCCCTACGAGCAGTACTTC
CASSKTGNPYEQYF
>TRBV28|TRBD2|.|TRBJ2-7
TGTGCCAGCAGTCTGACTAGCCCGACCTCCTACGAGCAGTACTTC
CASSLTSPTSYEQYF
>TRBV6-5|.|.|TRBJ1-5
TGTGCCAGCAGTGAGAATCAGCCCCAGCATTTT
CASSENQPQHF
>TRBV29-1|.|.|TRBJ2-7
TGCAGCGTTGAAGACCGGGACAACTACGAGCAGTACTTC
CSVEDRDNYEQYF
>TRBV4-1|TRBD2|.|TRBJ2-7
TGCGCCAGCAGCCAGGCCCAAGCGGGGAACTACGAGCAGTACTTC
CASSQAQAGNYEQYF
>TRBV19|.|.|TRBJ1-4
TGTGCCAGTAGTATAGATTTGGCAGGGGTCGAGGAAAAACTGTTTTTT
CASSIDLAGVEEKLFF
>TRBV6-5|TRBD1|.|TRBJ1-4
TGTGCCAGCAGTGGAGGACAGGGGAACGAAAAACTGTTTTTT
CASSGGQGNEKLFF
>TRBV13|.|.|TRBJ2-5
TGTGCCAGCAGCTTAGGCCGGGCGGGTCCAGGGGAGTACTTC
CASSLGRAGPGEYF
>TRBV9|.|.|TRBJ1-5
TGTGCCAGCAGCGTAGGGGGACAACGGCAGCCCCAGCATTTT
CASSVGGQRQPQHF
>TRBV5-1|TRBD1|few|TRBJ2-2
TGCGCCAGCAGCCCCGGGACAGAGAACACCGGGGAGCTGTTTTTT
CASSPGTENTGELFF
>TRBV27|.|.|TRBJ2-1
TGTGCCAGCAGTTTGGCGAGCTCCTACAATGAGCAGTTCTTC
CASSLASSYNEQFF
>TRBV7-2|.|.|TRBJ1-2
TGTGCCAGCAGCTCTGCGACATTGCCGGGTCCTGGCTACACCTTC
CASSSATLPGPGYTF
>TRBV11-2|.|.|TRBJ1-1
TGTGCCAGCAGCTTATCCAGGCCTGAAGCTTTCTTT
CASSLSRPEAFF
>TRBV21-1|.|.|TRBJ1-5
TGTGCCAGCAGCAAAAAGTGGCAGACGTATAGCAATCAGCCCCAGCATTTT
CASSKKWQTYSNQPQHF
>TRBV29-1|.|.|TRBJ2-7
TGCAGCGTGGTTGATTACGAGCAGTACTTC
CSVVDYEQYF
>TRBV7-8|.|.|TRBJ1-2
TGTGCCAGCAGCTCCCCCGGGACCCTCTTCTATGGCTACACCTTC
CASSSPGTLFYGYTF
>TRBV4-1|.|.|TRBJ1-5
TGCGCCAGCAGCCAACCGGGGACGGTCTTGGGCAATCAGCCCCAGCATTTT
CASSQPGTVLGNQPQHF
>TRBV5-4|.|.|TRBJ2-5
TGTGCCAGCAGCTTGTTTTCGGGACCTCTCTCCCAAGAGACCCAGTACTTC
CASSLFSGPLSQETQYF
>TRBV27|TRBD1|.|TRBJ1-4
TGTGCCAGCAGTTTATCGGGATATTACGGACAGGAGGGGAGTGAAAAACTGTTTTTT
CASSLSGYYGQEGSEKLFF
>TRBV7-9|.|.|TRBJ1-2
TGTGCCAGCAGCCTTTATATTGGCACAGCCTATGGCTACACCTTC
CASSLYIGTAYGYTF
>TRBV7-8|.|once|TRBJ1-1
TGTGCCAGCAGCTCAGACGGTTACACTGAAGCTTTCTTT
CASSSDGYTEAFF
>TRBV5-1|.|.|TRBJ2-5
TGCGCCAGCAGCTTGGAGGAGGGACGAGAGACCCAGTACTTC
CASSLEEGRETQYF
>TRBV5-1|TRBD2|.|TRBJ2-7
TGCGCCAGCAGCTTACTAGCGGGAGACTACGAGCAGTACTTC
CASSLLAGDYEQYF
>TRBV27|.|.|TRBJ2-7
TGTGCCAGCAGTTTATCTTGGGACCACTCCTACGAGCAGTACTTC
CASSLSWDHSYEQYF
>TRBV6-1|.|.|TRBJ1-3
TGTGCCAGCAGTGACAGGGAGAACACCATATATTTT
CASSDRENTIYF
>TRBV27|.|.|TRBJ2-1
TGTGCCAGCAGCTCTGGTCTAAGCTCCTACAATGAGCAGTTCTTC
CASSSGLSSYNEQFF
>TRBV27|TRBD2|.|TRBJ2-3
TGTGCCAGCAGTTTATCTCCAGTAGCGGGGATCACAGATACGCAGTATTTT
CASSLSPVAGITDTQYF
>TRBV27|.|.|TRBJ2-1
TGTGCCAGCAGTGGAAACTTCGCGTGGAATGAGCAGTTCTTC
CASSGNFAWNEQFF
>TRBV7-8|.|.|TRBJ2-7
TGTGCCAGCAGCTTCGCTGGAAACTACGAGCAGTACTTC
CASSFAGNYEQYF
>TRBV11-2|.|few|TRBJ2-5
TGTGCCAGCAGCCCGGAGACCGGGGGCCAGTACTTC
CASSPETGGQYF
>TRBV11-2|.|.|TRBJ1-1
TGTGCCAGCAGCTCCGACGGCCCCGGGGGGACTGAAGCTTTCTTT
CASSSDGPGGTEAFF